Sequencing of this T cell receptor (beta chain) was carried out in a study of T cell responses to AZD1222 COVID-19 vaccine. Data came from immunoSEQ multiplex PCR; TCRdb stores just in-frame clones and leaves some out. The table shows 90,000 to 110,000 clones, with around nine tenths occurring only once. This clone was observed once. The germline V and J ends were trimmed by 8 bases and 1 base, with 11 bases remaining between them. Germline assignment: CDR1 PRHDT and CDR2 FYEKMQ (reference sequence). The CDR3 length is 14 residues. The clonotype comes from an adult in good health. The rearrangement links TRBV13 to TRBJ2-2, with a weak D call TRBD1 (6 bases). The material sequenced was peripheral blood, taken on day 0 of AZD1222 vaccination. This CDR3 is CASRSGQNTGELFF. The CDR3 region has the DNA TGTGCCAGCCGTTCGGGACAGAACACCGGGGAGCTGTTTTTT.